This T cell receptor beta chain was sequenced during a study of identical twins. Broader study findings: The abundant beta clonotypes from cord blood had fewer insertions, and memory repertoires had none of this.

A single record per CDR3 protein comes from TCRdb applying MiXCR to the 5' RACE reads. The sample has about 690,000 distinct CDR3 sequences, about 20% seen once. This clonotype has a count of ten or more. Its target is not known. V gave up 5 bases and J gave up 2 bases, with 9 bases separating them. Germline lookup yields CDR1 LGHNA and CDR2 YSLEER. CDR3 length: 13 amino acids. The data were also submitted as part of a second study, on T cells expressing NK-cell markers. That investigation notes: It was sorted CD3+CD56-NKG2C+, CD3+CD56+NKG2C- and CD3+CD56+NKG2C+ T cells that provided the TCR beta repertoires. The sequencing cohort of eight donors included seven HCMV-seropositive individuals and one seronegative individual.

This clonotype was sampled from a young woman in good health. The source material was PBMCs. The chain carries TRBV4-3 and TRBJ1-1; no definite D call. The CDR3 DNA is TGCGCCAGCAGCTGGGGATTTAACACTGAAGCTTTCTTT. It translates to CASSWGFNTEAFF.